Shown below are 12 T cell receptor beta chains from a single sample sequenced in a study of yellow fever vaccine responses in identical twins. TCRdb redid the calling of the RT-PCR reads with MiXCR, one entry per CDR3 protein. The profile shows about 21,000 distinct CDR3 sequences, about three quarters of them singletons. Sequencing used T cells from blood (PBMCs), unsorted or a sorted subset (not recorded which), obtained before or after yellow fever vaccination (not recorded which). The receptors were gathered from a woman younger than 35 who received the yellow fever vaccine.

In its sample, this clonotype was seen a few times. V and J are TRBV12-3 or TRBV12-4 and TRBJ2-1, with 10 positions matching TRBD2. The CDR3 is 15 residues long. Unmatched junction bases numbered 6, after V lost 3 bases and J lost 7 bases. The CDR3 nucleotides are TGTGCCAGCAGTTTGGTAGCGGGAGGACTGAATGAGCAGTTCTTC. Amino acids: CASSLVAGGLNEQFF.

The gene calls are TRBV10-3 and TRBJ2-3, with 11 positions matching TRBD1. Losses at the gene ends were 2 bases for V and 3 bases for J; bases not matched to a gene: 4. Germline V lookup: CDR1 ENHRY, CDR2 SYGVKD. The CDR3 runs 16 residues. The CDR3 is CAISERRDRGTDTQYF. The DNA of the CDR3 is TGTGCCATCAGTGAGCGGAGGGACAGGGGGACAGATACGCAGTATTTT.

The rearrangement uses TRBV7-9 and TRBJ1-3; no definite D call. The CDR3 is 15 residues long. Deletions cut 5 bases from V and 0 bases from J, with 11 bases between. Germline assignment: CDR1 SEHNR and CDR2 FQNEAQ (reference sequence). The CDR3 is CASSSPTFSGNTIYF. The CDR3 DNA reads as TGTGCCAGCAGCAGCCCGACCTTCTCTGGAAACACCATATATTTT.

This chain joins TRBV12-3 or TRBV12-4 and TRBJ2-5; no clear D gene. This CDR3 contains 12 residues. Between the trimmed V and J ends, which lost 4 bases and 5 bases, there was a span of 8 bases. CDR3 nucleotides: TGTGCCAGCAGTTCCGGCGCTGAGACCCAGTACTTC. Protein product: CASSSGAETQYF.

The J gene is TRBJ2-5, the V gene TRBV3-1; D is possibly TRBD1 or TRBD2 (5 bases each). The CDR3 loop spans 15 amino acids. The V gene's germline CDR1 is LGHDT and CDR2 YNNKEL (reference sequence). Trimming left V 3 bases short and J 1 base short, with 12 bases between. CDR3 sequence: CASSQGTGSQETQYF. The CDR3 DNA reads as TGTGCCAGCAGCCAGGGGACCGGATCCCAAGAGACCCAGTACTTC.

CDR3 sequence reads: CSVGGTAQETQYF. Written as DNA, the CDR3 is TGCAGCGTTGGGGGGACAGCACAAGAGACCCAGTACTTC. V gene TRBV29-1 combines with J gene TRBJ2-5; 7 nucleotides agree with TRBD1. This CDR3 has 13 residues. Germline values: CDR1 SQVTM, CDR2 ANQGSEA. V shed 4 bases, J shed 2 bases, and the junction held 4 bases outside the gene matches. Full variable domain (remainder filled in from reference TRBV29-1 and TRBJ2-5): SAVISQKPSRDICQRGTSLTIQCQVDSQVTMMFWYRQQPGQSLTLIATANQGSEATYESGFVIDKFPISRPNLTFSTLTVSNMSPEDSSIYLCSVGGTAQETQYFGPGTRLLVL.

CDR3 nucleotide sequence: TGTGCCAGCTCACCAGAGGGGTTCAGGGAAGAAAAACTGTTTTTT. Protein sequence: CASSPEGFREEKLFF. The chain combines TRBV18 with TRBJ1-4; TRBD1 might be the D (5 bases). The V end was cut by 2 bases, the J end by 8 bases, with 15 bases between. Looked up from germline, CDR1 is KGHSH and CDR2 is LQKENI. The CDR3 sequence is 15 residues long.

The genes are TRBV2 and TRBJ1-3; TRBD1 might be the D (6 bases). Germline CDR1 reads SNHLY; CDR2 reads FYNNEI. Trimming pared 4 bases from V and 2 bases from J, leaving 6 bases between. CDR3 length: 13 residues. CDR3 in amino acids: CASSGTAGNTIYF. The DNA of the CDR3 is TGTGCCAGCAGTGGGACAGCTGGAAACACCATATATTTT. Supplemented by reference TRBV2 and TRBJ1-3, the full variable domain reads EPEVTQTPSHQVTQMGQEVILRCVPISNHLYFYWYRQILGQKVEFLVSFYNNEISEKSEIFDDQFSVERPDGSNFTLKIRSTKLEDSAMYFCASSGTAGNTIYFGEGSWLTVV.

CDR3 in amino acids: CASSLARGEYGTDITDTQYF. In nucleotides, the CDR3 is TGCGCCAGCAGCTTGGCCCGGGGAGAGTATGGGACGGACATCACAGATACGCAGTATTTT. The chain joins TRBV5-1 to TRBJ2-3; D is perhaps TRBD1 or TRBD2 (5 bases each). Between the trimmed V and J ends, which lost 0 bases and 2 bases, there was a span of 25 bases. In germline, CDR1 is SGHRS, CDR2 YFSETQ. CDR3 length: 20 residues.

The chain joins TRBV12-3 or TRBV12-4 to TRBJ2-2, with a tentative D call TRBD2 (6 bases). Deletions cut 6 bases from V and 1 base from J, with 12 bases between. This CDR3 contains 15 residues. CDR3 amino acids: CASRTERVNTGELFF. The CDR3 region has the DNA TGTGCCAGCAGAACAGAGCGGGTGAACACCGGGGAGCTGTTTTTT.

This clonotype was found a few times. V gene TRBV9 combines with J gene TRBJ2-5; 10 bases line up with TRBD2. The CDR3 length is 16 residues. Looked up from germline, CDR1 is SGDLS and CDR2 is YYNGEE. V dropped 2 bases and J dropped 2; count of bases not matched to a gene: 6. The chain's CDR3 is CASSVRVAGGQETQYF. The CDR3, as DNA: TGTGCCAGCAGCGTTAGGGTAGCGGGGGGACAAGAGACCCAGTACTTC.

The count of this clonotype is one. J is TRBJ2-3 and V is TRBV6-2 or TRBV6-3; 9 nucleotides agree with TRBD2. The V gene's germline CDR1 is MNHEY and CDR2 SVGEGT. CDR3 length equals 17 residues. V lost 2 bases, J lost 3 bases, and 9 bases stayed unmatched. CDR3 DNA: TGTGCCAGCAGTTACGACCTCTTAGCGGGGGATACAGATACGCAGTATTTT. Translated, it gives CASSYDLLAGDTDTQYF.